This T cell receptor (beta chain) was captured in a study of cytomegalovirus exposure and HLA in healthy donors. Points from the study as a whole: Certain sequence variants were highly shared and formed a cluster, and this cluster was likely a sequencing artifact. DRB1 showed the most TCR associations and HLA-C the fewest in a later analysis, as rates varied by HLA locus. In a later analysis, V- and J-gene trimming of beta chains associated with a DCLRE1C missense variant, replicated independently. A later analysis reported that several of the most significant clusters appeared to be linked to common viral pathogens, among them Epstein-Barr virus.

The CDR3 runs to 14 residues. V dropped 3 bases and J dropped 8 bases, with 16 bases sitting between them. The germline CDR1 and CDR2 sequences are MGHDK and SYGVNS. The PCR was carried out with 60 Vbeta primers and 13 Jbeta primers. Sequencing was performed with immunoSEQ multiplex PCR; in TCRdb, only in-frame clones are kept and a portion is missing. Of some 150,000 clones in the sample, approximately 81% were seen once. Of note for this clone: The antigen is undetermined.

Material: PBMCs. The clonotype comes from a male donor in good health and CMV-seronegative. V is TRBV25-1 and J is TRBJ1-2, with D possibly TRBD1 on 6 matching bases. DNA for the CDR3: TGTGCCAGCAGTGAGCCCGGGACACTGAGGGGCTACACCTTC. Its translation is CASSEPGTLRGYTF.